One sample yielded the 7 T cell receptor beta chains listed below, sequenced in a study of T cell repertoires in cytomegalovirus infection. TCRdb independently ran MiXCR on the reads; one entry per CDR3 protein. The repertoire includes roughly 70,000 distinct CDR3 sequences, 20% of them detected once, and roughly two thirds sits in the top ten. Their recognized antigens are unknown. Specimen: CD8+ T cells from cultured PBMCs, collected from culture after CMV antigen stimulation. The receptors here all came from a human donor in good health (CMV status not recorded). Some clones in this sample may be carry-over from other donors' samples.

The gene calls are TRBV12-3 or TRBV12-4 and TRBJ2-3; D tentatively reads TRBD1 or TRBD2 (5 bases each). Between the trimmed V and J ends, which lost 4 bases and 4 bases, there was a span of 18 bases. CDR3 length: 16 amino acids. This CDR3 reads CASSYDLDQGPDTQYF. The CDR3 nucleotides read TGTGCCAGCAGTTATGATCTGGACCAGGGACCAGATACGCAGTATTTT.

The gene calls are TRBV4-1 and TRBJ2-2, with D unclear. The CDR3 is made up of 16 amino acids. V was shortened by 2 bases and J by 0 bases, with 10 bases between the two germline ends. Germline lookup yields CDR1 MGHRA and CDR2 YSYEKL. The CDR3, as DNA: TGCGCCAGCAGCCAACTCAACACCGCGAACACCGGGGAGCTGTTTTTT. Amino acids: CASSQLNTANTGELFF.

The chain joins TRBV7-2 to TRBJ1-5; D is possibly TRBD1 (6 bases). The V gene's germline CDR1 is SGHTA and CDR2 FQGNSA. CDR3 length: 15 amino acids. V was clipped by 4 bases and J by 0 bases, with 10 bases between them. The CDR3: CASSSRGASNQPQHF. Here the CDR3 DNA reads TGTGCCAGCAGCTCCCGGGGGGCTAGCAATCAGCCCCAGCATTTT.

This clonotype was detected many times. The V call is TRBV28, the J call TRBJ2-2; tentative D call: TRBD2 (5 bases). The CDR3 has 14 amino acids. V was pared by 2 bases and J by 7 bases, with 11 bases between. The germline CDR1 and CDR2 sequences are MDHEN and SYDVKM. The CDR3, as DNA: TGTGCCAGCAGTTTAGAGGGTCGGATCGGGGAGCTGTTTTTT. Amino acids: CASSLEGRIGELFF.

The chain carries TRBV6-5 and TRBJ2-5; D remains unclear. Germline V CDR1 and CDR2: MNHEY, SVGAGI. The CDR3 length is 15 residues. Between the trimmed V and J ends, which lost 4 bases and 1 base, there was a span of 13 bases. The CDR3 here is CASSSYPIFQETQYF. The DNA of the CDR3 is TGTGCCAGCAGTTCTTACCCCATTTTCCAAGAGACCCAGTACTTC.

This clonotype was picked up a small number of times. The chain is built from TRBV7-9 and TRBJ1-4, with no clear D. Trimming left V 5 bases short and J 8 bases short, with 18 bases between. Germline CDR1 reads SEHNR; CDR2 reads FQNEAQ (reference sequence). CDR3 length equals 15 residues. The CDR3: CASSGSYSEEEKLFF. The CDR3 DNA reads TGTGCCAGCAGCGGATCCTATTCGGAGGAAGAAAAACTGTTTTTT.

This clonotype was observed a few times. This chain uses TRBV6-1 with TRBJ2-7; D is possibly TRBD1 or TRBD2 (5 bases each). Germline V gene data show CDR1 as MNHNS and CDR2 as SASEGT. CDR3 length: 13 residues. V was shortened by 8 bases and J by 3 bases, with 14 bases between the two germline ends. The CDR3 here is CASCGTADYEQYF. CDR3 coding DNA: TGTGCCAGCTGTGGGACCGCGGACTACGAGCAGTACTTC.